What follows are 5 T cell receptor beta chains derived from one specimen sequenced in a study of human T cells and chemical hapten exposure. TCRdb reprocessed the RACE reads with MiXCR, giving one entry per CDR3 protein. This sample has 89,000 or so distinct CDR3 sequences; 6.5% to 8% occur once, and the top ten carry 1.3%. Time point defined: patch test 2, 6 weeks after DPC sensitization. Treatment in this sample: therapeutic diphenylcyclopropenone sensitization with weekly scalp DPC. Sequenced material: whole blood, taken in connection with sensitization to the hapten diphenylcyclopropenone (DPC). The receptors here all came from a woman in her 30s with alopecia areata. Some clones in this sample may be carry-over from other donors' samples.

This clonotype was detected many times. The CDR3 DNA reads as TGCAGTGCTAGAGATTACCCGGACAGGGGGAGGGAGCAGTACTTC. It encodes CSARDYPDRGREQYF. V gene TRBV20-1 combines with J gene TRBJ2-7; TRBD1 agrees at 10 bases. This CDR3 has 15 residues. Losses at the gene ends were 0 bases for V and 7 bases for J; bases not matched to a gene: 9. Per the germline V gene, CDR1 is DFQATT and CDR2 is SNEGSKA (reference sequence).

The table lists this clonotype with many counts. The chain recombines TRBV2 with TRBJ2-1; 7 bases are shared with TRBD2. Germline assignment: CDR1 SNHLY and CDR2 FYNNEI. The CDR3 is made up of 15 amino acids. V lost 5 bases to trimming and J lost 5 bases; unmatched junction nucleotides: 9. The CDR3 here is CASSFYGTKNNEQFF. Here the CDR3 DNA reads TGTGCCAGCAGTTTTTACGGGACTAAGAACAATGAGCAGTTCTTC.

This clonotype was counted at least ten times. CDR3: CASTTGTYEQYF. The DNA of the CDR3 is TGTGCCAGCACCACTGGGACCTACGAGCAGTACTTC. The chain employs TRBV28 and TRBJ2-7; D uncertain. Trimming shortened V by 7 bases and J by 2 bases, and 9 bases separated the two germline ends. This CDR3 region has 12 residues. The germline gives CDR1 MDHEN, CDR2 SYDVKM.

The table lists this clonotype with a few counts. The gene calls are TRBV4-2 and TRBJ1-6; D gene ambiguous. Germline V gene lookup returns CDR1 LGHNA and CDR2 YNFKEQ. CDR3 size: 15 residues. Trimming stripped 1 base from V and 9 bases from J, with 13 bases between. CDR3 sequence (DNA): TGTGCCAGCAGCCAAGCGGCGGGTGCGAGTTCACCCCTCCACTTT. Its protein product is CASSQAAGASSPLHF.

Notes on this clonotype: A much larger clone differs by one base, so this may be a read error. This chain links TRBV30 with TRBJ2-7, with 7 positions matching TRBD1. Looked up from germline, CDR1 is GTSNPN and CDR2 is SVGIG (reference sequence). The CDR3 contains 11 residues. CDR3 sequence (DNA): TGTGCCTGGGACAGGGTACACGAGCGGTACTTC. Translated: CAWDRVHERYF.